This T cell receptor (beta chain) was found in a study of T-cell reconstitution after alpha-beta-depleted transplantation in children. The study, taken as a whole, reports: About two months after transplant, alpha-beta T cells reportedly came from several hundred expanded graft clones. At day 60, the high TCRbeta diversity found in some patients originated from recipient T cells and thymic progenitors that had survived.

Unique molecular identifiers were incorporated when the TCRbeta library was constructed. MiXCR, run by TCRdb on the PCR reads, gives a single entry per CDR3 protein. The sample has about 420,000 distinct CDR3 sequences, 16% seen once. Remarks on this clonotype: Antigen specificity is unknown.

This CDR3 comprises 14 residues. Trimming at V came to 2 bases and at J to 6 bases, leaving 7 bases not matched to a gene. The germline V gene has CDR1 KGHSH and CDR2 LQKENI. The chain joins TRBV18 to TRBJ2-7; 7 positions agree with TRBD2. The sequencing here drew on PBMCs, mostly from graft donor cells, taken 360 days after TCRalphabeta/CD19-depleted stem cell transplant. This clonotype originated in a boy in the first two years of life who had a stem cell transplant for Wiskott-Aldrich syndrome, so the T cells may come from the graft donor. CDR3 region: CASSPTLAEAEQYF. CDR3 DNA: TGTGCCAGCTCACCAACCCTAGCGGAGGCCGAGCAGTACTTC.